These 28 T cell receptor beta chains were sequenced from one sample in a study of T cell clonotyping in hematopoietic cell transplantation. Only in-frame clones appear in the TCRdb table, and some are missing; sequencing was by immunoSEQ multiplex PCR. The sample shows some 30,000 clones, roughly 92% of them seen only once. The sequenced sample was PBMCs, obtained 100 days after allogeneic stem cell transplant. The source of these receptors is a female patient in her forties or fifties who had an allogeneic stem cell transplant from a related donor, so the T cells may come from the graft donor. Some clones in this sample may be carry-over from other donors' samples.

V gene TRBV11-2 combines with J gene TRBJ1-6; unclear D gene. The V end lost 2 bases, the J end lost 7 bases, and 15 bases lay between the germline ends. This CDR3 is 16 amino acids long. Germline CDR1 is SGHAT and CDR2 is FQNNGV. The CDR3 coding sequence is TGTGCCAGCAGCTTAAGTTCCCCGGGAAGAAATTCACCCCTCCACTTT. Its protein product is CASSLSSPGRNSPLHF. The full variable domain, completed using reference TRBV11-2 and TRBJ1-6, is EAGVAQSPRYKIIEKRQSVAFWCNPISGHATLYWYQQILGQGPKLLIQFQNNGVVDDSQLPKDRFSAERLKGVDSTLKIQPAKLEDSAVYLCASSLSSPGRNSPLHFGNGTRLTVT.

The rearrangement links TRBV20-1 to TRBJ2-1; D remains unclear. V was pared by 1 base and J by 6 bases, with 4 bases between. This CDR3 region has 11 residues. Looked up from germline, CDR1 is DFQATT and CDR2 is SNEGSKA (reference sequence). The CDR3: CSARVLNEQFF. In DNA, the CDR3 is TGCAGTGCTAGAGTGCTCAATGAGCAGTTCTTC.

The V gene is TRBV25-1, the J gene TRBJ2-7; D unresolved. V was trimmed by 4 bases and J by 3 bases, leaving 4 bases between them. CDR1 is MGHDK, CDR2 SYGVNS, per germline. This CDR3 comprises 11 residues. The CDR3 nucleotides are TGTGCCAGCAGTGGAAACTACGAGCAGTACTTC. The encoded protein is CASSGNYEQYF.

The chain uses TRBV5-1 and TRBJ1-2; D not resolved. CDR1 is SGHRS and CDR2 is YFSETQ in the germline V gene. Trimming removed 0 bases at V and 4 bases at J, with 10 bases between. The length of the CDR3 is 14 residues. Written as DNA, the CDR3 is TGCGCCAGCAGCTTGGGGGCGGTACTCTATGGCTACACCTTC. Residues: CASSLGAVLYGYTF.

The CDR3 loop reads CASSPRQGGASRSGNTIYF. The DNA of the CDR3 is TGTGCCAGCAGCCCCAGACAGGGGGGCGCCAGCCGCTCTGGAAACACCATATATTTT. The rearrangement links TRBV11-2 to TRBJ1-3, with 9 bases matching TRBD1. With 5 bases clipped from V and 0 bases from J, the junction kept 14 bases outside the gene matches. The CDR3 totals 19 residues. CDR1 is SGHAT and CDR2 is FQNNGV in the germline V gene.

J is TRBJ2-3 and V is TRBV29-1; possibly TRBD1 for D (6 bases). The CDR3 runs to 15 residues. The germline V gene encodes CDR1 SQVTM and CDR2 ANQGSEA. V lost 2 bases and J 1 base, leaving 13 bases between the germline ends. The DNA of the CDR3 is TGCAGCGTTGAATTGGTGACAGGCGGCACAGATACGCAGTATTTT. Amino acid sequence: CSVELVTGGTDTQYF.

The chain employs TRBV7-7 and TRBJ1-2; a weak D match, TRBD1 (5 bases). Looked up from germline, CDR1 is SSHAT and CDR2 is FNYEAQ (reference sequence). The CDR3 length is 18 residues. V was shortened by 5 bases and J by 8 bases, with 30 bases between the two germline ends. The CDR3 bases are TGTGCCAGCAGCCGCCCCGGGAGAGGGACGGTAGGGCGTTGCGGCTACACCTTC. Its protein is CASSRPGRGTVGRCGYTF.

The V and J genes are TRBV13 and TRBJ1-2; possibly TRBD1 for D (5 bases). The CDR3 covers 15 residues. Per germline, CDR1 PRHDT and CDR2 FYEKMQ (reference sequence). V shed 5 bases and J shed 0 bases, with 13 bases lying between them. CDR3 bases: TGTGCCAGCAGCGGGCGGGACGAAGCTAACTATGGCTACACCTTC. It is translated as CASSGRDEANYGYTF.

The genes are TRBV4-3 and TRBJ1-1; possible D gene TRBD1, 6 bases. V was trimmed by 3 bases and J by 1 base, leaving 12 bases between them. Germline assignment: CDR1 LGHNA and CDR2 YSLEER. The CDR3 spans 15 residues. CDR3 loop: CASSQTRRGNTEAFF. The CDR3 nucleotides read TGCGCCAGCAGCCAGACCCGCAGGGGGAACACTGAAGCTTTCTTT.

This rearrangement joins TRBV4-3 to TRBJ2-1; 7 positions match TRBD2. The CDR3 loop spans 15 amino acids. V was pared by 0 bases and J by 7 bases, with 6 bases of the junction left unmatched. Looked up from germline, CDR1 is LGHNA and CDR2 is YSLEER. For the CDR3, the DNA is TGCGCCAGCAGCCAAGACCCTGGGGAGGGAAATGAGCAGTTCTTC. Translating gives CASSQDPGEGNEQFF.

The V gene is TRBV5-6, the J gene TRBJ2-7; D assignment may be TRBD1 or TRBD2 (6 bases each). The CDR3 contains 14 residues. The V gene lost 0 bases and the J gene lost 6 bases, with 13 bases spanning the gap. CDR1 SGHDT and CDR2 YYEEEE come from the germline V gene. This CDR3 reads CASSLDGGLREQYF. The CDR3 DNA is TGTGCCAGCAGCTTGGATGGGGGGCTCCGCGAGCAGTACTTC.

The chain uses TRBV6-1 and TRBJ2-4, with D possibly being TRBD1 or TRBD2 (7 bases each). The germline V gene encodes CDR1 MNHNS and CDR2 SASEGT. This CDR3 contains 15 residues. Trimming left V 2 bases short and J 9 bases short, with 17 bases between. The CDR3 is CASSEQGGGTGIQYF. CDR3 nucleotide sequence: TGTGCCAGCAGTGAACAGGGGGGGGGCACGGGCATTCAGTACTTC.

This clone was detected a few times. The genes are TRBV6-6 and TRBJ1-5, with D hard to call. V lost 0 bases and J lost 0, with 9 bases in between. CDR1 is MNHNY, CDR2 SVGAGI, per germline (reference sequence). The CDR3 runs to 16 residues. The CDR3 nucleotides are TGTGCCAGCAGTTACTCCTCGGGTTATAGCAATCAGCCCCAGCATTTT. Protein sequence: CASSYSSGYSNQPQHF.

Notes on this clone: The same CDR3 arises from other DNA sequences in this sample as well. The chain links TRBV5-1 to TRBJ2-5; D is tentatively TRBD1 or TRBD2 (6 bases each). Looked up from germline, CDR1 is SGHRS and CDR2 is YFSETQ. V lost 0 bases, J lost 5 bases, and 8 bases lay in between. The CDR3 has 13 residues. As DNA, the CDR3 is TGCGCCAGCAGCTTGGGAGGGGGGGAGACCCAGTACTTC. Its protein is CASSLGGGETQYF.

Only one count was recorded for this clone. This chain links TRBV19 with TRBJ2-1; D is uncertain. The CDR3 has 14 residues. V lost 7 bases to trimming and J lost 4 bases, with 14 bases between them. In germline, CDR1 is LNHDA, CDR2 SQIVND (reference sequence). The CDR3 is CASKPDGPYNEQFF. The CDR3 nucleotides are TGTGCCAGTAAGCCGGACGGACCATACAATGAGCAGTTCTTC. Full variable domain (rest looked up from reference TRBV19 and TRBJ2-1): DGGITQSPKYLFRKEGQNVTLSCEQNLNHDAMYWYRQDPGQGLRLIYYSQIVNDFQKGDIAEGYSVSREKKESFPLTVTSAQKNPTAFYLCASKPDGPYNEQFFGPGTRLTVL.

The chain recombines TRBV5-4 with TRBJ1-1; no clear D gene. This CDR3 spans 15 amino acids. Germline V gene sequence: CDR1 SGHNT, CDR2 YYREEE (reference sequence). V lost 3 bases and J 1 base, leaving 13 bases between the germline ends. In nucleotides, the CDR3 is TGTGCCAGCAGCTCCGGACCTCAGAAGAACACTGAAGCTTTCTTT. Encoded protein: CASSSGPQKNTEAFF.

The chain combines TRBV7-9 with TRBJ2-7; a possible D gene is TRBD1 (5 bases). With 1 base removed from V and 6 bases from J, the gap between germline ends came to 10 bases. Germline loops: CDR1 SEHNR, CDR2 FQNEAQ (reference sequence). The CDR3 sequence is 13 residues long. CDR3 nucleotides: TGTGCCAGCAGCTTAGTAGGGGCGAGCGAGCAGTACTTC. Amino acids: CASSLVGASEQYF.

This chain uses TRBV2 with TRBJ1-5; D gene ambiguous. Germline CDR1 reads SNHLY; CDR2 reads FYNNEI. Trimming shortened V by 3 bases and J by 1 base, and 7 bases separated the two germline ends. The CDR3 consists of 14 residues. CDR3 bases: TGTGCCAGCAGTGATCGGCAAAGCAATCAGCCCCAGCATTTT. Amino acid sequence: CASSDRQSNQPQHF.

The chain combines TRBV28 with TRBJ2-7, with TRBD1 identical over 8 bases. The CDR3 is 15 amino acids. V shed 3 bases, J shed 5 bases, and the junction held 9 bases outside the gene matches. Germline V CDR1 and CDR2: MDHEN, SYDVKM. The CDR3 DNA follows: TGTGCCAGCAGTTTTGGAGAGACAGGGGTCGACGAGCAGTACTTC. Protein: CASSFGETGVDEQYF.

The gene calls are TRBV5-1 and TRBJ1-1; no clear D. The CDR3 covers 14 residues. Germline V gene sequence: CDR1 SGHRS, CDR2 YFSETQ. Trimming shortened V by 4 bases and J by 4 bases, and 14 bases separated the two germline ends. DNA for the CDR3: TGCGCCAGCAGCCCGGCCGGCTGGGGCACTGAAGCTTTCTTT. This gives the protein CASSPAGWGTEAFF.

The chain recombines TRBV25-1 with TRBJ1-2, with D unresolved. From germline, CDR1 is MGHDK and CDR2 SYGVNS. Trimming pared 4 bases from V and 2 bases from J, leaving 5 bases between. The CDR3 covers 12 residues. DNA of the CDR3: TGTGCCAGCAGTGTCCAAAACTATGGCTACACCTTC. Translation: CASSVQNYGYTF.

V usage is TRBV4-1 and J usage is TRBJ1-6; D remains ambiguous. This CDR3 has 16 amino acids. Germline-derived CDR1 and CDR2 are MGHRA and YSYEKL. Between the trimmed V and J ends, which lost 0 bases and 5 bases, there was a span of 11 bases. The CDR3 nucleotides read TGCGCCAGCAGCCAAGATCCCGGGGTTAATAATTCACCCCTCCACTTT. This encodes CASSQDPGVNNSPLHF.

The V gene is TRBV19, the J gene TRBJ2-1; TRBD2 matches at 7 bases. Trimming at V came to 3 bases and at J to 7 bases, leaving 9 bases not matched to a gene. The CDR3 contains 15 residues. In germline, CDR1 is LNHDA, CDR2 SQIVND (reference sequence). The CDR3 region has the DNA TGTGCCAGTAGTATTTACAGCGGGGCTAGGAATGAGCAGTTCTTC. Translated: CASSIYSGARNEQFF.

This chain joins TRBV30 and TRBJ1-5; a weak D match, TRBD1 (6 bases). The germline V gene has CDR1 GTSNPN and CDR2 SVGIG (reference sequence). The CDR3 is 14 residues long. Trimming cost V 7 bases and J 6 bases, with 19 bases left between them. CDR3 bases: TGTGCCTATTCGGGCGGGGGGCAGGGTCAGCCCCAGCATTTT. Amino acid sequence: CAYSGGGQGQPQHF.

This chain links TRBV5-1 with TRBJ1-1; no clear D gene. The V gene's germline CDR1 is SGHRS and CDR2 YFSETQ. The CDR3 is made up of 14 amino acids. V was pared by 0 bases and J by 3 bases, with 9 bases between. CDR3 DNA sequence: TGCGCCAGCAGCTTGGAGGGTAGTTACACTGAAGCTTTCTTT. Residues: CASSLEGSYTEAFF.

The CDR3 sequence: CASSRAGRRGDGYTF. DNA for the CDR3: TGTGCCAGCAGTAGGGCCGGGAGGAGGGGAGATGGCTACACCTTC. The chain has TRBV6-6 and TRBJ1-2, with D perhaps TRBD1 (5 bases). Germline values: CDR1 MNHNY, CDR2 SVGAGI (reference sequence). CDR3 length equals 15 residues. The V end lost 5 bases, the J end lost 6 bases, and 19 bases lay between the germline ends.

The rearrangement links TRBV19 to TRBJ2-2; weak D call: TRBD2 (5 bases). In germline, CDR1 is LNHDA, CDR2 SQIVND (reference sequence). V lost 6 bases, J lost 0 bases, and 8 bases lay in between. This CDR3 has 14 amino acids. The CDR3 nucleotides are TGTGCCAGTAGCGGGGTTACGAACACCGGGGAGCTGTTTTTT. Its translation is CASSGVTNTGELFF.

The J gene is TRBJ1-4, the V gene TRBV7-9; 9 bases line up with TRBD1. The CDR3 totals 13 residues. Losses at the gene ends were 7 bases for V and 7 bases for J; bases not matched to a gene: 4. CDR1 is SEHNR, CDR2 FQNEAQ, per germline (reference sequence). The chain's CDR3 is CASKGQGGEKLFF. The CDR3 DNA follows: TGTGCCAGCAAGGGACAGGGAGGTGAAAAACTGTTTTTT. The full variable domain, with the rest looked up from reference TRBV7-9 and TRBJ1-4, is DTGVSQNPRHKITKRGQNVTFRCDPISEHNRLYWYRQTLGQGPEFLTYFQNEAQLEKSRLLSDRFSAERPKGSFSTLEIQRTEQGDSAMYLCASKGQGGEKLFFGSGTQLSVL.